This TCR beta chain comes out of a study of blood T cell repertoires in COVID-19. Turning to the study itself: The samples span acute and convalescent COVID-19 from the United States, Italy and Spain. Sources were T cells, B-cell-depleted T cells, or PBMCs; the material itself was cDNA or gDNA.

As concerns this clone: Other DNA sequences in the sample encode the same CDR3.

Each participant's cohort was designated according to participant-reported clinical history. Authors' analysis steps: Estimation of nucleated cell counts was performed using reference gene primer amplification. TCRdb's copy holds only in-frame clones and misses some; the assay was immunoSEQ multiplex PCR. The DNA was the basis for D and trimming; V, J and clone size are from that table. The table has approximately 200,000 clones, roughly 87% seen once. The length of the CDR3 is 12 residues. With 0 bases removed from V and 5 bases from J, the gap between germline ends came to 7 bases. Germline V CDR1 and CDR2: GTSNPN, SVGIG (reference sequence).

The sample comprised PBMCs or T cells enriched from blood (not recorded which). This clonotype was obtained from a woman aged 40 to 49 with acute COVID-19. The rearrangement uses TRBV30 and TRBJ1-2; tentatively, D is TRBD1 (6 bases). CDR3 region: CAWSVQGYGYTF. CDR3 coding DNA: TGTGCCTGGAGTGTACAGGGATATGGCTACACCTTC.